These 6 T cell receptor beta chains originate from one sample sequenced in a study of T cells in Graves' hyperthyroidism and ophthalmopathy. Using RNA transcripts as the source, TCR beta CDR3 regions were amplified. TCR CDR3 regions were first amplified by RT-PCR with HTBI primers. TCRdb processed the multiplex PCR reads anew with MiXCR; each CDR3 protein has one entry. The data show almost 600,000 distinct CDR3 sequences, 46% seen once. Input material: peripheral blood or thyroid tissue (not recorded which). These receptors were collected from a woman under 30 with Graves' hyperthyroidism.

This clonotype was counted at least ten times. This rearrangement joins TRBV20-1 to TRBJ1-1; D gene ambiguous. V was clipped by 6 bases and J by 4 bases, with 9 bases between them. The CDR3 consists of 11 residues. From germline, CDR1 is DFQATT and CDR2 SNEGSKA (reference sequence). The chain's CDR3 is CSAGEGTEAFF. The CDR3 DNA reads TGCAGTGCCGGCGAGGGCACTGAAGCTTTCTTT.

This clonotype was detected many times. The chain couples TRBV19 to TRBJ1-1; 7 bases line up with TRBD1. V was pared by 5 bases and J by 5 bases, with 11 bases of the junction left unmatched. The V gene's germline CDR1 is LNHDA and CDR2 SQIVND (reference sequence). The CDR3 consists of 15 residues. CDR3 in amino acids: CASSPQQGRATEAFF. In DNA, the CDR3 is TGTGCCAGTAGTCCCCAACAGGGGCGGGCGACTGAAGCTTTCTTT. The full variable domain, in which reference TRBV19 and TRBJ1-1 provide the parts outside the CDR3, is DGGITQSPKYLFRKEGQNVTLSCEQNLNHDAMYWYRQDPGQGLRLIYYSQIVNDFQKGDIAEGYSVSREKKESFPLTVTSAQKNPTAFYLCASSPQQGRATEAFFGQGTRLTVV.

For the CDR3, the DNA is TGTGCCAGCAGCTCTTATATTGGCCGGGGTACCGGGGAGCTGTTTTTT. Amino acid sequence: CASSSYIGRGTGELFF. The rearrangement joins TRBV7-9 to TRBJ2-2; the D gene is possibly TRBD2 (5 bases). The CDR3 has 16 amino acids. The germline V and J ends were trimmed by 4 bases and 5 bases, with 17 bases remaining between them. CDR1 is SEHNR and CDR2 is FQNEAQ in the germline V gene (reference sequence).

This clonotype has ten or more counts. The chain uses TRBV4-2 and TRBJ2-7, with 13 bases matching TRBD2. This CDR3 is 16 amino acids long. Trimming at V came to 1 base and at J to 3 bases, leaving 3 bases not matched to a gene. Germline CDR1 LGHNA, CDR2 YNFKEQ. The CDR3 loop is CASSQGTSGSLYEQYF. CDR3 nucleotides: TGTGCCAGCAGCCAAGGGACTAGCGGGAGCCTCTACGAGCAGTACTTC.

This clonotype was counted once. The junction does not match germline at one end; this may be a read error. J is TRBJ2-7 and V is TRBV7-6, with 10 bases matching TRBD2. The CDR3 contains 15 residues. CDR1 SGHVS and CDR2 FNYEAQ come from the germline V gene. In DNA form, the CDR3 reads TGCGCCAGCGGGAAAGGACTAGCGGAAACCTGCGAGCAGTACTTC. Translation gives CASGKGLAETCEQYF.

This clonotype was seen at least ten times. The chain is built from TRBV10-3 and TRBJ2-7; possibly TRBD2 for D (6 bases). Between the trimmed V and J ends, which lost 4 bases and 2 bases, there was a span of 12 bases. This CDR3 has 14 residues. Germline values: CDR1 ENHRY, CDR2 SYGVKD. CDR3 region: CAISGIPGAYEQYF. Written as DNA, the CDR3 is TGTGCCATCAGTGGGATCCCGGGGGCCTACGAGCAGTACTTC.